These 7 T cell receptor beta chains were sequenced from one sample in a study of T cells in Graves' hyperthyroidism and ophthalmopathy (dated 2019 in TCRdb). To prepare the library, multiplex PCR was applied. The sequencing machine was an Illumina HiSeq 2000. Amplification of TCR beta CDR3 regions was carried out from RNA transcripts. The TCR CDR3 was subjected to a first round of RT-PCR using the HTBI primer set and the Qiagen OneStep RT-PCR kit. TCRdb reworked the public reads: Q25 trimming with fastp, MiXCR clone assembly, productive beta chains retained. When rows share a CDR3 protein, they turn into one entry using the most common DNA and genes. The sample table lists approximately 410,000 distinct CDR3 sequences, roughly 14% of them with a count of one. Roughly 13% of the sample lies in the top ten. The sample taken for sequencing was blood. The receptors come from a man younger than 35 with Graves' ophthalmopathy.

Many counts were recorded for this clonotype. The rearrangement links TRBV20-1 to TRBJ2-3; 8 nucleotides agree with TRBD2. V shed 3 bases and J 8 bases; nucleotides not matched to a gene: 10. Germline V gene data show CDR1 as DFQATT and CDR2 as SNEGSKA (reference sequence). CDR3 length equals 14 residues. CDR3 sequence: CSARTSAGLGTQYF. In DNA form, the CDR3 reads TGCAGTGCTAGGACTAGCGCGGGGTTAGGTACGCAGTATTTT.

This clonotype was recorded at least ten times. In nucleotides, the CDR3 is TGCGCCAGCAGCTTGGGGGACATCAGCACAGATACGCAGTATTTT. Protein: CASSLGDISTDTQYF. The chain combines TRBV5-1 with TRBJ2-3; TRBD1 might be the D (6 bases). The V end was cut by 0 bases, the J end by 0 bases, with 8 bases between. The CDR3 is 15 amino acids. Germline V gene lookup returns CDR1 SGHRS and CDR2 YFSETQ.

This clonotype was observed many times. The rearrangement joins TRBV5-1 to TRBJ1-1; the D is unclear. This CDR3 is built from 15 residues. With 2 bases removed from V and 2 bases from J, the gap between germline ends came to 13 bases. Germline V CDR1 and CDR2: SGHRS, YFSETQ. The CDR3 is CASSFQPGGNTEAFF. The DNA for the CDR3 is TGCGCCAGCAGCTTCCAACCTGGAGGTAACACTGAAGCTTTCTTT.

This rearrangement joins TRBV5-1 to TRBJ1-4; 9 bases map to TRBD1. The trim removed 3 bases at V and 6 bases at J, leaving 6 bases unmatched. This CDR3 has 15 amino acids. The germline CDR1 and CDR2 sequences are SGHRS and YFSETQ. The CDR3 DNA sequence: TGCGCCAGCAGCTGGGACAGGGTGTTTGATGAAAAACTGTTTTTT. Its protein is CASSWDRVFDEKLFF.

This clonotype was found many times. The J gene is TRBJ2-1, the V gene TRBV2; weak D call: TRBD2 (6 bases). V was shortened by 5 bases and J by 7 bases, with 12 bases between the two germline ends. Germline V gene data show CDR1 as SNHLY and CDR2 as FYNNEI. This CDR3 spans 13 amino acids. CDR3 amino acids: CASSLLGGNEQFF. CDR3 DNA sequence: TGTGCCAGCAGTTTATTGGGGGGTAATGAGCAGTTCTTC.

Here the CDR3 reads CASSPRAGTGELFF. The CDR3 DNA follows: TGCGCCAGCAGCCCCCGAGCGGGAACCGGGGAGCTGTTTTTT. The chain combines TRBV4-1 with TRBJ2-2; 7 nucleotides align to TRBD2. The CDR3 runs 14 residues. The V and J ends lost 4 bases and 5 bases, in that order; junction bases with no gene match: 4. In germline, CDR1 is MGHRA, CDR2 YSYEKL.

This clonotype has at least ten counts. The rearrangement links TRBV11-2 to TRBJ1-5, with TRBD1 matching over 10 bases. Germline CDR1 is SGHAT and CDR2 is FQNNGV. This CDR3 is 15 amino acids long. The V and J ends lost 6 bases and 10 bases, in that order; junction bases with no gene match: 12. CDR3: CASRKRGQGWEPQHF. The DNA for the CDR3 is TGTGCCAGCAGGAAAAGGGGACAGGGGTGGGAACCCCAGCATTTT.